Below, 22 T cell receptor beta chains from the same sample are listed, as sequenced in a study of technical replicates of blood from a handful of donors. Here immunoSEQ multiplex PCR was the method, and the copy in TCRdb shows in-frame clones only, minus some. The sample has over 50,000 clones; less than 98% are singletons. The specimen sequenced was T cells isolated from PBMCs. The receptor source for this set is a human donor in good health.

V usage is TRBV30 and J usage is TRBJ2-7, with a weak D call TRBD1 (6 bases). Trimming removed 3 bases from V and 5 bases from J, with 23 bases in between. This CDR3 is 16 amino acids long. Per germline, CDR1 GTSNPN and CDR2 SVGIG (reference sequence). The CDR3 nucleotides read TGTGCCTGGAGGGTACTAAGTGGGTTCAGGGGCGACGAGCAGTACTTC. Amino acid sequence: CAWRVLSGFRGDEQYF.

This CDR3 reads CAASGQGVADTQYF. The CDR3 bases are TGTGCCGCCTCAGGGCAGGGCGTCGCAGATACGCAGTATTTT. The gene calls are TRBV6-6 and TRBJ2-3; a possible D gene is TRBD1 (5 bases). The CDR3 sequence is 14 residues long. The V gene's germline CDR1 is MNHNY and CDR2 SVGAGI (reference sequence). Trimming cost V 11 bases and J 4 bases, with 19 bases left between them.

This sequence joins TRBV7-6 and TRBJ2-1; 8 nucleotides align to TRBD2. CDR3 length: 14 amino acids. CDR1 and CDR2 from the germline V gene are SGHVS and FNYEAQ. V gave up 6 bases and J gave up 7 bases; unmatched junction bases: 8. CDR3 loop: CASRGLSGKNEQFF. CDR3 sequence (DNA): TGTGCCAGCAGGGGACTTAGCGGGAAGAATGAGCAGTTCTTC.

J is TRBJ2-1 and V is TRBV2; D unclear. The V and J ends lost 3 bases and 0 bases respectively, with 15 bases between them. This CDR3 region has 17 residues. Looked up from germline, CDR1 is SNHLY and CDR2 is FYNNEI. The CDR3 bases are TGTGCCAGCAGTGACGTGTTTGTGGGCAGCTCCTACAATGAGCAGTTCTTC. Amino acids: CASSDVFVGSSYNEQFF.

The chain combines TRBV27 with TRBJ2-5; perhaps TRBD1 as D (5 bases). The CDR3 extends over 18 amino acids. CDR1 is MNHEY and CDR2 is SMNVEV in the germline V gene (reference sequence). V was pared by 4 bases and J by 1 base, with 22 bases between. CDR3 coding DNA: TGTGCCAGCAGTTCGCTTCGTCAAGTACAGGTTCTCCAAGAGACCCAGTACTTC. Protein: CASSSLRQVQVLQETQYF.

V usage is TRBV27 and J usage is TRBJ1-1; a possible D gene is TRBD1 (5 bases). CDR1 and CDR2 from the germline V gene are MNHEY and SMNVEV (reference sequence). This CDR3 is 13 amino acids long. Trimming left V 7 bases short and J 3 bases short, with 12 bases between. The CDR3 loop reads CASMGLGDTEAFF. DNA for the CDR3: TGTGCCAGCATGGGACTCGGGGACACTGAAGCTTTCTTT.

There are a few counts of this clone. V and J are TRBV4-2 and TRBJ2-3; 13 bases align to TRBD2. J lost 7 bases, V lost 4 bases, and 11 bases had no gene match. Per germline, CDR1 LGHNA and CDR2 YNFKEQ. The CDR3 runs 17 residues. This CDR3 reads CASSPGDTSGGANTQYF. The CDR3 DNA sequence: TGTGCCAGCAGCCCCGGGGATACTAGCGGGGGGGCCAATACGCAGTATTTT.

This clone was seen a single time. This chain's CDR3 is CAWTPGLVGYTF. Here the CDR3 DNA reads TGTGCCTGGACCCCAGGTCTGGTTGGCTACACCTTC. The J gene is TRBJ1-2, the V gene TRBV30, with D unclear. Germline V gene data show CDR1 as GTSNPN and CDR2 as SVGIG (reference sequence). V shed 4 bases and J shed 7 bases, with 13 bases lying between them. The CDR3 spans 12 residues.

The V gene is TRBV5-1, the J gene TRBJ2-1; 12 bases align to TRBD1. V dropped 4 bases and J dropped 8; count of bases not matched to a gene: 19. The germline V gene has CDR1 SGHRS and CDR2 YFSETQ. This CDR3 has 19 residues. The CDR3 coding sequence is TGCGCCAGCAGCGCGGAAGGGACAGGGGGCACCGTGCGGGGGTATGAGCAGTTCTTC. Its translation: CASSAEGTGGTVRGYEQFF.

The chain couples TRBV5-1 to TRBJ1-2; 8 bases map to TRBD1. The J segment lost 3 bases and the V segment lost 4 bases, leaving 8 bases of the junction unmatched. Germline V lookup: CDR1 SGHRS, CDR2 YFSETQ. CDR3 size: 15 residues. Here the CDR3 reads CASSPLGTGDYGYTF. The CDR3 region has the DNA TGCGCCAGCAGCCCCTTGGGGACAGGCGACTATGGCTACACCTTC.

This CDR3 reads CASSYSVIAAVEQFF. The DNA of the CDR3 is TGTGCCAGCAGTTACTCCGTTATCGCGGCCGTTGAGCAGTTCTTC. This chain links TRBV6-5 with TRBJ2-1; D gene uncertain. V was trimmed by 0 bases and J by 9 bases, leaving 15 bases between them. This CDR3 is built from 15 residues. The germline V gene has CDR1 MNHEY and CDR2 SVGAGI.

This sequence joins TRBV28 and TRBJ2-7; 7 bases are shared with TRBD2. Germline V gene sequence: CDR1 MDHEN, CDR2 SYDVKM. The CDR3 is made up of 17 amino acids. The ends lost 2 bases at V and 2 bases at J; junction bases unmatched: 12. For the CDR3, the DNA is TGTGCCAGCAGTTTAGGGACTACAGGATTCCTTACCTACGAGCAGTACTTC. Amino acid sequence: CASSLGTTGFLTYEQYF. Drawing the rest from reference TRBV28 and TRBJ2-7, the complete variable domain is DVKVTQSSRYLVKRTGEKVFLECVQDMDHENMFWYRQDPGLGLRLIYFSYDVKMKEKGDIPEGYSVSREKKERFSLILESASTNQTSMYLCASSLGTTGFLTYEQYFGPGTRLTVT.

The chain joins TRBV4-1 to TRBJ2-7; 10 nucleotides match TRBD2. Germline V gives CDR1 MGHRA, CDR2 YSYEKL. The CDR3 has 16 amino acids. V gave up 3 bases and J gave up 3 bases; unmatched junction bases: 8. CDR3 coding DNA: TGCGCCAGCAGCCAGCAACTAGCGGGGACCAGCTACGAGCAGTACTTC. This sequence encodes CASSQQLAGTSYEQYF.

The chain has TRBV19 and TRBJ2-1; 8 bases are a match to TRBD1. Unmatched junction bases numbered 4, after V lost 6 bases and J lost 3 bases. CDR1 and CDR2 from the germline V gene are LNHDA and SQIVND (reference sequence). The CDR3 consists of 14 residues. DNA for the CDR3: TGTGCCAGTAGGTGGGACAGGAACTACAATGAGCAGTTCTTC. Its translation: CASRWDRNYNEQFF.

This chain connects TRBV7-9 to TRBJ1-1; D uncertain. V was shortened by 2 bases and J by 3 bases, with 10 bases between the two germline ends. The CDR3 is made up of 14 amino acids. Germline CDR1 reads SEHNR; CDR2 reads FQNEAQ (reference sequence). CDR3 amino acids: CASSLRESDTEAFF. In nucleotides, the CDR3 is TGTGCCAGCAGCTTACGAGAGAGTGACACTGAAGCTTTCTTT.

The chain employs TRBV6-1 and TRBJ2-1; TRBD1 might be the D (6 bases). CDR3 size: 14 residues. The germline V and J ends were trimmed by 0 bases and 5 bases, with 8 bases remaining between them. Germline values: CDR1 MNHNS, CDR2 SASEGT. The DNA of the CDR3 is TGTGCCAGCAGTGAAGCAGGGGGAAACAATGAGCAGTTCTTC. This gives the protein CASSEAGGNNEQFF.

The chain uses TRBV5-1 and TRBJ1-1, with D unclear. The CDR3 is made up of 14 amino acids. The ends were cut back, 0 bases at V and 3 bases at J, with 9 bases in the middle. Germline V CDR1 and CDR2: SGHRS, YFSETQ. The chain's CDR3 is CASSLAPADTEAFF. The CDR3 DNA is TGCGCCAGCAGCTTGGCTCCGGCGGACACTGAAGCTTTCTTT.

The J gene is TRBJ2-3, the V gene TRBV27, with a weak D call TRBD1 (6 bases). The V end was cut by 2 bases, the J end by 3 bases, with 12 bases between. There are 15 residues in the CDR3. From germline, CDR1 is MNHEY and CDR2 SMNVEV (reference sequence). The CDR3 DNA reads as TGTGCCAGCAGTTTACGACAGGAAATTACAGATACGCAGTATTTT. Protein: CASSLRQEITDTQYF.

The chain carries TRBV28 and TRBJ2-7, with 13 bases fitting TRBD2. Trimming cost V 3 bases and J 5 bases; bases outside gene matches: 7. Germline CDR1 is MDHEN and CDR2 is SYDVKM. The CDR3 spans 16 residues. The CDR3 loop is CASSFRSGTSGDEQYF. Here the CDR3 DNA reads TGTGCCAGCAGTTTCCGTTCTGGGACTAGCGGGGACGAGCAGTACTTC.

The V call is TRBV10-2, the J call TRBJ1-1, with TRBD1 as a possible D gene (5 bases). This CDR3 has 11 residues. Germline assignment: CDR1 WSHSY and CDR2 SAAADI. The V end was cut by 10 bases, the J end by 5 bases, with 11 bases between. CDR3 protein: CATRGGTEAFF. DNA of the CDR3: TGCGCCACCCGCGGGGGTACTGAAGCTTTCTTT.

The rearrangement links TRBV30 to TRBJ1-5; possibly TRBD1 for D (5 bases). Germline-derived CDR1 and CDR2 are GTSNPN and SVGIG (reference sequence). The CDR3 has 13 residues. Trimming removed 1 base from V and 1 base from J, with 5 bases in between. As DNA, the CDR3 is TGTGCCTGGAGTGACAGGAGCAATCAGCCCCAGCATTTT. It encodes CAWSDRSNQPQHF.

V and J are TRBV5-6 and TRBJ2-7, with 9 bases that match TRBD2. The junction had 6 bases not matched to a gene; V was cut back by 2 bases and J by 3 bases. The CDR3 totals 15 residues. CDR1 and CDR2 from the germline V gene are SGHDT and YYEEEE. Here the CDR3 DNA reads TGTGCCAGCAGCTTTTGGGGGCGGGGGGGCTACGAGCAGTACTTC. Translation gives CASSFWGRGGYEQYF. Full variable domain (missing parts from reference TRBV5-6 and TRBJ2-7): DAGVTQSPTHLIKTRGQQVTLRCSPKSGHDTVSWYQQALGQGPQFIFQYYEEEERQRGNFPDRFSGHQFPNYSSELNVNALLLGDSALYLCASSFWGRGGYEQYFGPGTRLTVT.